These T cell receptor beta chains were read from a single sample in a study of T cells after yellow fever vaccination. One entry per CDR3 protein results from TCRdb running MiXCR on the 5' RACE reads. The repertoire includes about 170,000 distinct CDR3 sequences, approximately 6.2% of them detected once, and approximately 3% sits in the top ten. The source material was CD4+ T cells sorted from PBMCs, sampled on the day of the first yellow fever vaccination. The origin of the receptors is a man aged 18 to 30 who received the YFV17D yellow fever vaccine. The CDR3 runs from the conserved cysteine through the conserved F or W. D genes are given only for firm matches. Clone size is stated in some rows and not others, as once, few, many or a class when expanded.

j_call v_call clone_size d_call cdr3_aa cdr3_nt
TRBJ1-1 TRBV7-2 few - CASSLGGRGTGDEAFF TGTGCCAGCAGCTTAGGTGGCCGAGGAACTGGGGATGAAGCTTTCTTT
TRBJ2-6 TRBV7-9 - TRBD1 CASSPIPDRVSNVLTF TGTGCCAGCAGCCCCATTCCGGACAGGGTCTCCAACGTCCTGACTTTC
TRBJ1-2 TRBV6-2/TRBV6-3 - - CASTFVLGPSLYGYTF TGTGCCAGCACCTTCGTTTTGGGACCGTCCCTCTATGGCTACACCTTC
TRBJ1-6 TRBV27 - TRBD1 CATQGQGYSPLHF TGTGCCACTCAGGGACAGGGGTACTCACCCCTCCACTTT
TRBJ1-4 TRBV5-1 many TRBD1 CASSLVAGGKTKLFF TGCGCCAGCAGCTTGGTCGCAGGGGGCAAGACAAAACTGTTTTTT
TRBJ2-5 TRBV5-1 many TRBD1 CASSRGGTGGSETQYF TGCGCCAGCAGCCGGGGTGGGACAGGGGGCTCGGAGACCCAGTACTTC
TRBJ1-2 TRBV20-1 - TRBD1 CSARPGQGFYGYTF TGCAGTGCTAGGCCGGGACAGGGATTCTATGGCTACACCTTC
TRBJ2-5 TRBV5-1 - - CASSGGQIGETQYF TGCGCCAGCAGCGGGGGGCAAATAGGAGAGACCCAGTACTTC
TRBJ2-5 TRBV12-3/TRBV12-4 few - CASSHTGTTETQYF TGTGCCAGCAGTCATACAGGGACAACAGAGACCCAGTACTTC
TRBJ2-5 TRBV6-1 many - CATRRSLGETQYF TGTGCCACGCGACGGAGCCTGGGGGAGACCCAGTACTTC
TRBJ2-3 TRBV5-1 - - CALGASGKASTDTQYF TGCGCCCTGGGGGCTAGCGGAAAAGCGAGCACAGATACGCAGTATTTT
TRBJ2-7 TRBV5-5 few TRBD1 CASSSRFGTGKSEQYF TGTGCCAGCAGCTCCAGGTTCGGGACAGGGAAGTCCGAGCAGTACTTC
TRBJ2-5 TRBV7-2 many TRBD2 CASSLWTSGRETQYF TGTGCCAGCAGCTTATGGACTAGCGGACGGGAGACCCAGTACTTC
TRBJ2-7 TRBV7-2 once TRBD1 CASSVRRGTGWYEQYF TGTGCCAGCAGCGTAAGAAGGGGGACAGGGTGGTACGAGCAGTACTTC
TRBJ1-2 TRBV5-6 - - CASSLDSGTYGYTF TGTGCCAGCAGCTTGGATTCAGGGACGTATGGCTACACCTTC
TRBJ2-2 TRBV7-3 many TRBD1 CASSPTGGVGELFF TGTGCCAGCAGCCCCACAGGGGGAGTCGGGGAGCTGTTTTTT
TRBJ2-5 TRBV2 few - CASSEQRKETQYF TGTGCCAGCAGTGAGCAAAGAAAAGAGACCCAGTACTTC
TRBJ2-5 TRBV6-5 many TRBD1 CASRAGTAWETQYF TGTGCCAGCAGAGCCGGGACAGCTTGGGAGACCCAGTACTTC
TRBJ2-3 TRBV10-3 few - CAISEFTDTQYF TGTGCCATCAGTGAGTTCACAGATACGCAGTATTTT
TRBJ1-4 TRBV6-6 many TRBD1 CASSYGTGEKLFF TGTGCCAGCAGTTACGGGACAGGTGAAAAACTGTTTTTT
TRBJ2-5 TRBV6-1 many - CASRRGFLETQYF TGTGCCAGCAGACGGGGATTCCTCGAGACCCAGTACTTC
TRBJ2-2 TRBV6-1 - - CASTQQGFTGELFF TGTGCCAGCACGCAACAGGGATTTACCGGGGAGCTGTTTTTT
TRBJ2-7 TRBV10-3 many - CAIKAVDEQYF TGTGCCATCAAGGCGGTCGACGAGCAGTACTTC
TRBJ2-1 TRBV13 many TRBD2 CASSLASGFSSVNEQFF TGTGCCAGCAGCTTGGCTAGCGGGTTCTCCTCCGTGAATGAGCAGTTCTTC
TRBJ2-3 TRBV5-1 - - CASSLEARGPTDTQYF TGCGCCAGCAGCTTGGAGGCGCGGGGGCCCACAGATACGCAGTATTTT
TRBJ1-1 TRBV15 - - CATSRDIHTEAFF TGTGCCACCAGCAGAGACATACACACTGAAGCTTTCTTT
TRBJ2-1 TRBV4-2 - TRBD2 CASSQGLANEQFF TGTGCCAGCAGCCAAGGACTAGCGAATGAGCAGTTCTTC
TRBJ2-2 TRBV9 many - CASSIRTGGGELFF TGTGCCAGCAGCATTCGGACCGGCGGGGGGGAGCTGTTTTTT
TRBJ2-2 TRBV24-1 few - CAMAGVGMGTGELFF TGTGCCATGGCTGGCGTGGGGATGGGCACCGGGGAGCTGTTTTTT
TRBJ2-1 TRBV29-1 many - CSADPTSSYNEQFF TGCAGCGCCGACCCCACGAGCTCCTACAATGAGCAGTTCTTC
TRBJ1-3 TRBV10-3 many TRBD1 CAISESRQGFSGNTIYF TGTGCCATCAGTGAGTCAAGACAGGGTTTCTCTGGAAACACCATATATTTT
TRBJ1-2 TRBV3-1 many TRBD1 CASRRTGGNYGYTF TGTGCCAGCAGAAGGACAGGGGGTAACTATGGCTACACCTTC
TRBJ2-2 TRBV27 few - CACRPHNTGELFF TGTGCCTGCCGACCACACAACACCGGGGAGCTGTTTTTT
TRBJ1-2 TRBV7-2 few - CASSLAPHYGYTF TGTGCCAGCAGCTTAGCCCCTCACTATGGCTACACCTTC
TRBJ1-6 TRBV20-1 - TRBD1 CSARTGVYNSPLHF TGCAGTGCTAGAACAGGGGTCTATAATTCACCCCTCCACTTT
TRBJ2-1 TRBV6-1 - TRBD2 CASKTSGGGNDNQQFF TGTGCCAGCAAGACTAGCGGGGGGGGAAACGACAATCAGCAGTTCTTC
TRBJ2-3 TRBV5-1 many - CASSLAWDTQYF TGCGCCAGCAGCTTGGCCTGGGATACGCAGTATTTT
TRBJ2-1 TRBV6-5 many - CASSYSTNYNEQFF TGTGCCAGCAGTTACTCGACTAATTACAATGAGCAGTTCTTC
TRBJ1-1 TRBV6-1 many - CASSELGPNTEAFF TGTGCCAGCAGTGAATTGGGACCGAACACTGAAGCTTTCTTT
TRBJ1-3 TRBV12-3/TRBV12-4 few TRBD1 CASSPRDRFSGNTIYF TGTGCCAGCAGCCCCAGGGACAGATTCTCTGGAAACACCATATATTTT
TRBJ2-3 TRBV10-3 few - CAISPTRSSTDTQYF TGTGCCATCAGCCCGACTAGGTCTAGCACAGATACGCAGTATTTT
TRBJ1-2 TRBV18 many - CASSPGPNYGYTF TGTGCCAGCTCACCAGGGCCGAACTATGGCTACACCTTC
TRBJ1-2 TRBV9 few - CASRGGGYGYTF TGTGCCAGCAGAGGGGGGGGGTATGGCTACACCTTC
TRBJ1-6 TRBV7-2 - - CASSSTLNSPLHF TGTGCCAGCAGCTCGACCCTAAATTCACCCCTCCACTTT
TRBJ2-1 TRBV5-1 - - CASSADGGSCYNEQFF TGCGCCAGCAGCGCCGACGGAGGGAGCTGCTACAATGAGCAGTTCTTC
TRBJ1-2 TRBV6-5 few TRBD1 CASRHGQGNGGYTF TGTGCCAGCAGGCATGGACAGGGGAACGGTGGCTACACCTTC
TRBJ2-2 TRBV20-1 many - CSAPEGPTGELFF TGCAGTGCTCCAGAGGGACCTACCGGGGAGCTGTTTTTT
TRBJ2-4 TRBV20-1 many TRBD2 CSAAGDYARWYF TGCAGTGCTGCGGGAGACTACGCACGTTGGTACTTC
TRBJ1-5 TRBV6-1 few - CASSEVRTRPNQPQHF TGTGCCAGCAGCGAAGTAAGGACACGGCCTAATCAGCCCCAGCATTTT
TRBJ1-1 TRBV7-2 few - CASSSLLRDTEAFF TGTGCCAGCAGCTCCCTGCTCCGGGACACTGAAGCTTTCTTT
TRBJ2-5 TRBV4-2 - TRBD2 CASSQGAGTSGGYQETQYF TGTGCCAGCAGCCAAGGAGCCGGGACTAGCGGGGGGTACCAAGAGACCCAGTACTTC
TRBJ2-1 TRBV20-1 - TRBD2 CSARAPTSGGSWGEQFF TGCAGTGCTAGAGCTCCGACTAGCGGGGGATCTTGGGGTGAGCAGTTCTTC
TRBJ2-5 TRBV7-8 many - CASSSLETQYF TGTGCCAGCAGCTCTTTGGAGACCCAGTACTTC
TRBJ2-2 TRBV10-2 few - CASRGPVVLELFF TGCGCCAGCCGCGGCCCGGTCGTCCTGGAGCTGTTTTTT
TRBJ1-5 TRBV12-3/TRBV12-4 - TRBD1 CASSFQGGDQPQHF TGTGCCAGCAGTTTCCAGGGGGGGGATCAGCCCCAGCATTTT
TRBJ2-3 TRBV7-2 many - CASTQISGRPDADTQYF TGTGCCAGCACCCAGATTTCGGGACGCCCAGACGCAGATACGCAGTATTTT
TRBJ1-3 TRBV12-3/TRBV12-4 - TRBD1 CASSPTGTASGNTIYF TGTGCCAGCAGCCCCACCGGGACAGCTTCTGGAAACACCATATATTTT
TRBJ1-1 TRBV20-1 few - CSAEKNIDTEAFF TGCAGTGCAGAGAAAAACATCGACACTGAAGCTTTCTTT
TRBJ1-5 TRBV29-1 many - CSATPAGGNQPQHF TGCAGCGCCACTCCGGCAGGGGGCAATCAGCCCCAGCATTTT